This TCR beta chain is from a study of shared clonotypes between healthy human individuals. Across the study: Aged between 18 and 49, the donors were a couple of women and a few men.

For this clone: Its antigen is not identified.

Germline CDR1 reads SGHDN; CDR2 reads FVKESK. The CDR3 extends over 14 amino acids. The J segment lost 4 bases and the V segment lost 4 bases, leaving 2 bases of the junction unmatched. Study-level points and caveats: In general, naive subsets displayed greater estimated richness than memory subsets did. Clonotypes shared by all four donors outscored non-shared clonotypes in generation probability.

CD45RO-negative cells were positively selected for CCR7, leaving out terminally differentiated effector memory CD45RA+ cells. The deep-level immunoSEQ assay was used. The data were produced by immunoSEQ multiplex PCR, yet TCRdb's version contains in-frame clones alone and is incomplete. This sample has about 700,000 clones, with about 90% found just once. V usage is TRBV14 and J usage is TRBJ2-5, with 11 bases that match TRBD2. The source material was naive CD8+ T cells sorted from blood. This clonotype was obtained from a man under 40 in good health. CDR3 nucleotide sequence: TGTGCCAGCAGCCGGGGGACTAGCGGAGAGACCCAGTACTTC. Protein sequence: CASSRGTSGETQYF.